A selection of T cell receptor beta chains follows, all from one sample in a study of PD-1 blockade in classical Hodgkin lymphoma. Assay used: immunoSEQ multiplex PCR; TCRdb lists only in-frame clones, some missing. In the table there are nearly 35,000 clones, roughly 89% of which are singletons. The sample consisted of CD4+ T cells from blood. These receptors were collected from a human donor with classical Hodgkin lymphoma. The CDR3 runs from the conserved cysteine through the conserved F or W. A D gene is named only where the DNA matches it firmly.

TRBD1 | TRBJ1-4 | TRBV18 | CASSLGTDLILFF
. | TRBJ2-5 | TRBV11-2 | CASSLEGRGQETQYF
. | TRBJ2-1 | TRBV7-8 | CASRRGDVDNNEQFF
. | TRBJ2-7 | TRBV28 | CASSGSPSYEQYF
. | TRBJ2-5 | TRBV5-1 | CASSFLETQYF
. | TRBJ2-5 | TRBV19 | CASSMVGAGIPETQYF
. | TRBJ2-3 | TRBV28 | CASSPWSHPYTDTQYF
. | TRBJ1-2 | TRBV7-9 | CASSFGQLYGYTF
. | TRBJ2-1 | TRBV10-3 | CAITVGGNEQFF
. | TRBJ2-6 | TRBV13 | CATIPRSSGANVLTF
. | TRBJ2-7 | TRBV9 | CASSPGTPYEQYF
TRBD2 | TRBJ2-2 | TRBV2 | CASRDLAGAQFNGELFF
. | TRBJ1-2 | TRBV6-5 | CASSYSGELDGYTF
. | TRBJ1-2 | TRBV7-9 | CASSQGPGANYGYTF
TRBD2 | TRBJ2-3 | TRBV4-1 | CASSQDSGGTDTQYF
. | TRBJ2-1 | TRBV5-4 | CASGGTQHEQFF
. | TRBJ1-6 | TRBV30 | CAWSGGGVSYNSPLHF
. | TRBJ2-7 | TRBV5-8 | CASSSRQEQYF
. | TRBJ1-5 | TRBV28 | CASSRGGSSQPQHF
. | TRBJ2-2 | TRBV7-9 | CASSLVAAGELFF
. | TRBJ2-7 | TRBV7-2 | CASSLEAAAYEQYF
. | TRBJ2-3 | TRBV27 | CASSSLRQGQDTQYF
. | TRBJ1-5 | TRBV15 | CATSSTWGPETYQPQHF
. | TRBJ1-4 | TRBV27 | CASSGAGANEKLFF
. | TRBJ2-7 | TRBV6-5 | CASTRGGANNEQYF
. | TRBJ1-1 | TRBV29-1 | CSVEGLLNTEAFF
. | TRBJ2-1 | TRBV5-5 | CASSLGGAGEQFF
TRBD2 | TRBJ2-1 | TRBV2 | CASRPPAGEREQFF
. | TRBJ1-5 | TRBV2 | CASSENRRSRGNQPQHF
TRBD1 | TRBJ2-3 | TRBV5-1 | CASRGQGSGDTQYF
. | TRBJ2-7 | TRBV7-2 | CASSLALSRGGEQYF
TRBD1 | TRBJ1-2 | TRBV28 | CASSLGGTGGVGYTF
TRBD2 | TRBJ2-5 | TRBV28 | CASSPELAGGLPKETQYF
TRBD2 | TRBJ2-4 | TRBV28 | CASSLAGAPKNIQYF
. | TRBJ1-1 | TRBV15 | CATSREGITEAFF
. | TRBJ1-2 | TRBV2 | CASIPEGGPVTLYGYTF
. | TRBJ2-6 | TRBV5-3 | CARTLHGEQSRANVLTF
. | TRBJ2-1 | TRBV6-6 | CASSYYPNEQFF
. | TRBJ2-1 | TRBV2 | CANREEVQVSYNEQFF
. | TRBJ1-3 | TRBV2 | CASSSGPRSGNTIYF
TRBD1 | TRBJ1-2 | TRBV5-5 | CASSGSPRGQGTYGYTF
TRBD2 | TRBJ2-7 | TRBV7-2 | CASSQTSGLGNYEQYF
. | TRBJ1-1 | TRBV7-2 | CASSLRRWNTEAFF
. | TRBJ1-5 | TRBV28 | CASTEENQPQHF